The entry that follows covers one T cell receptor (beta chain) sequence. The data were taken from a study of control samples from healthy donors and cancer patients. TCRdb's copy holds only in-frame clones and misses some; the assay was immunoSEQ multiplex PCR. The sample gives about 130,000 clones, roughly 94% of which show up once; 14% is in the top ten. The CDR3 is 15 residues long. The germline CDR1 and CDR2 sequences are SNHLY and FYNNEI. V was shortened by 7 bases and J by 4 bases, with 19 bases between the two germline ends. The sequenced sample was PBMCs. V is TRBV2 and J is TRBJ2-5; TRBD1 or TRBD2 may be the D gene (5 bases each). The TCR was taken from a man in his sixties with colorectal cancer. In nucleotides, the CDR3 is TGTGCCAGCACCTACATAGCGCAGGGTGTAGAGACCCAGTACTTC. This codes for CASTYIAQGVETQYF.